This passage covers 27 T cell receptor beta chains from one sample sequenced in a study of cytomegalovirus exposure and HLA in healthy donors (dated 2017 in TCRdb). To prepare the library, the immunoSEQ multiplex PCR assay was applied. For the multiplex PCR, a mixture combining 60 forward primers for TCR Vbeta segments and 13 reverse primers for TCR Jbeta segments was used. This immuneACCESS table, as held by TCRdb, lists in-frame sequences with V and J called but not all clones. Of the missing ones, under half trace to an unresolved V gene in checked studies; the others have no known cause. This sample comprises over 150,000 clones, around 80% of them detected only once. The ten largest make up roughly 5.9% of the sample. What was sequenced was PBMCs. These receptors all come from a woman between 40 and 50 years old in good health and CMV-seropositive.

The rearrangement joins TRBV7-3 to TRBJ2-1, with D tentatively TRBD1 (6 bases). The CDR3 covers 15 residues. CDR1 SGHTA and CDR2 FQGTGA come from the germline V gene. V lost 1 base, J lost 4 bases, and 11 bases lay in between. The CDR3 nucleotides are TGTGCCAGCAGCTTAATGACAGGAGGATACAATGAGCAGTTCTTC. Its translation: CASSLMTGGYNEQFF.

The chain uses TRBV7-9 and TRBJ1-2; perhaps TRBD1 as D (5 bases). This CDR3 has 16 residues. Germline V gene data show CDR1 as SEHNR and CDR2 as FQNEAQ (reference sequence). V shed 1 base and J shed 3 bases, with 15 bases lying between them. CDR3 DNA: TGTGCCAGCAGCTTAGGCGGCGGCAGGGTACACTATGGCTACACCTTC. This gives the protein CASSLGGGRVHYGYTF.

The chain uses TRBV2 and TRBJ2-3; TRBD2 aligns across 10 bases. The V segment lost 8 bases and the J segment 3 bases; nucleotides outside the gene matches: 2. This CDR3 has 13 amino acids. Germline V gene data show CDR1 as SNHLY and CDR2 as FYNNEI. The CDR3 bases are TGTGCCAGCCTAGCGGGAGAGACAGATACGCAGTATTTT. It codes for CASLAGETDTQYF.

Remarks on this clone: A junction boundary mismatches the germline segment, possibly from a read error. V gene TRBV7-7 combines with J gene TRBJ1-1; unclear D gene. The CDR3 runs to 13 residues. Germline V CDR1 and CDR2: SSHAT, FNYEAQ (reference sequence). The CDR3 protein is CASSLRANTEAFF. The CDR3 nucleotides are TGTGCTAGCAGCTTACGCGCGAACACTGAAGCTTTCTTT.

The chain couples TRBV5-5 to TRBJ1-1; D gene unclear. V was clipped by 4 bases and J by 0 bases, with 13 bases between them. The V gene's germline CDR1 is SGHKS and CDR2 YYEKEE (reference sequence). The CDR3 contains 15 residues. The CDR3 protein is CASSNRPIMNTEAFF. Written as DNA, the CDR3 is TGTGCCAGCAGCAACAGACCGATAATGAACACTGAAGCTTTCTTT. Looking up the rest from reference TRBV5-5 and TRBJ1-1 gives the full variable domain: DAGVTQSPTHLIKTRGQQVTLRCSPISGHKSVSWYQQVLGQGPQFIFQYYEKEERGRGNFPDRFSARQFPNYSSELNVNALLLGDSALYLCASSNRPIMNTEAFFGQGTRLTVV.

CDR3 loop: CAISETGARQAFF. The CDR3 region has the DNA TGTGCCATCAGTGAGACAGGAGCTCGTCAAGCTTTCTTT. The chain links TRBV10-3 to TRBJ1-1; weak D call: TRBD1 (5 bases). V was cut by 2 bases and J by 9 bases, with 13 bases left in between. The germline V gene has CDR1 ENHRY and CDR2 SYGVKD. The CDR3 runs to 13 residues.

The chain links TRBV28 to TRBJ2-2; 8 bases line up with TRBD2. CDR3 length equals 16 residues. In germline, CDR1 is MDHEN, CDR2 SYDVKM. V shed 6 bases and J 4 bases; nucleotides not matched to a gene: 10. The CDR3 DNA follows: TGTGCCAGCAGATTGTCGGGAGGGTGGGGCACCGGGGAGCTGTTTTTT. As protein: CASRLSGGWGTGELFF.

There are a few counts of this clone. This sequence joins TRBV30 and TRBJ1-5; 12 bases align to TRBD1. Germline V gene data show CDR1 as GTSNPN and CDR2 as SVGIG (reference sequence). Trimming took 1 base from V and 6 from J; bases not matched to a gene: 4. The length of the CDR3 is 15 residues. Here the CDR3 DNA reads TGTGCCTGGAGTGGGGGGACAGGGGGCGGTCAGCCCCAGCATTTT. Translating gives CAWSGGTGGGQPQHF.

This clone was picked up one time. The chain links TRBV30 to TRBJ2-5; 7 bases fit TRBD2. J lost 7 bases, V lost 0 bases, and 8 bases had no gene match. Germline loops: CDR1 GTSNPN, CDR2 SVGIG (reference sequence). This CDR3 spans 14 amino acids. The CDR3 spells CAWSVRDWGGTQYF. CDR3 sequence (DNA): TGTGCCTGGAGTGTCCGGGACTGGGGGGGGACCCAGTACTTC.

This clone was found once. The V and J genes are TRBV5-1 and TRBJ2-1; 7 nucleotides agree with TRBD2. Germline values: CDR1 SGHRS, CDR2 YFSETQ. This CDR3 comprises 15 residues. V shed 5 bases and J 0 bases; nucleotides not matched to a gene: 5. The CDR3 bases are TGCGCCAGCAGTACGAGCGGGACCTCCTACAATGAGCAGTTCTTC. Amino acid sequence: CASSTSGTSYNEQFF.

This clone was counted at least ten times. V gene TRBV6-4 combines with J gene TRBJ2-3; weak D call: TRBD1 (6 bases). The CDR3 contains 15 residues. V was trimmed by 0 bases and J by 1 base, leaving 8 bases between them. The germline V gene has CDR1 MRHNA and CDR2 SNTAGT. The CDR3 bases are TGTGCCAGCAGTGACTCGCCAGGGGGCACAGATACGCAGTATTTT. Translation: CASSDSPGGTDTQYF.

The CDR3 sequence: CASSPAGTIDTQYF. The CDR3 bases are TGTGCCAGCAGCCCCGCCGGGACTATAGATACGCAGTATTTT. V and J are TRBV7-6 and TRBJ2-3; 7 nucleotides agree with TRBD2. Germline-derived CDR1 and CDR2 are SGHVS and FNYEAQ. The trim removed 5 bases at V and 5 bases at J, leaving 7 bases unmatched. The CDR3 has 14 residues.

The V gene is TRBV10-2, the J gene TRBJ2-2; TRBD2 is a possible D gene (5 bases). With 3 bases removed from V and 9 bases from J, the gap between germline ends came to 11 bases. Germline V gene sequence: CDR1 WSHSY, CDR2 SAAADI. The CDR3 spans 13 residues. The CDR3 loop is CASSDTRVRELFF. The CDR3 bases are TGCGCCAGCAGTGATACGAGGGTTCGGGAGCTGTTTTTT.

This clone was recorded only once. This chain connects TRBV19 to TRBJ2-1; 10 bases fit TRBD2. The trim removed 5 bases at V and 0 bases at J, leaving 4 bases unmatched. Germline V CDR1 and CDR2: LNHDA, SQIVND (reference sequence). The CDR3 totals 16 residues. The CDR3 bases are TGTGCCAGTAGTTCCCGGACTAGCGGCTCCTACAATGAGCAGTTCTTC. Translation gives CASSSRTSGSYNEQFF.

The rearrangement joins TRBV7-6 to TRBJ1-4; possibly TRBD1 for D (5 bases). The CDR3 spans 15 residues. Per the germline V gene, CDR1 is SGHVS and CDR2 is FNYEAQ. V was clipped by 2 bases and J by 8 bases, with 15 bases between them. In nucleotides, the CDR3 is TGTGCCAGCAGCTTAAGTCGGCCAGGGAGGGAAAAACTGTTTTTT. Translated, it gives CASSLSRPGREKLFF.

The rearrangement links TRBV28 to TRBJ2-1, with no clear D. Germline lookup yields CDR1 MDHEN and CDR2 SYDVKM. The CDR3 covers 15 residues. Trimming removed 7 bases from V and 0 bases from J, with 13 bases in between. The CDR3 loop reads CASTSFPSSYNEQFF. The CDR3 coding sequence is TGTGCCAGCACTTCCTTTCCCAGCTCCTACAATGAGCAGTTCTTC.

The chain recombines TRBV7-8 with TRBJ2-7; 7 nucleotides align to TRBD2. The V and J ends lost 5 bases and 6 bases, in that order; junction bases with no gene match: 19. Germline-derived CDR1 and CDR2 are SGHVS and FQNEAQ. CDR3 length: 17 residues. The CDR3 bases are TGTGCCAGCAGCCCATCCTTGGGACTACCGAAGGCTCTCGAGCAGTACTTC. It codes for CASSPSLGLPKALEQYF.

This clone was counted once. The V gene is TRBV5-1, the J gene TRBJ1-2; 9 bases are shared with TRBD1. The CDR3 sequence is 16 residues long. The germline gives CDR1 SGHRS, CDR2 YFSETQ. Trimming took 4 bases from V and 4 from J; bases not matched to a gene: 11. Written as DNA, the CDR3 is TGCGCCAGCAGCCGAATGGCGGGACAGGGCCCCTATGGCTACACCTTC. Amino acid sequence: CASSRMAGQGPYGYTF.

J is TRBJ2-7 and V is TRBV7-9; TRBD1 is a possible D gene (5 bases). CDR3 length: 15 residues. Trimming removed 1 base at V and 2 bases at J, with 12 bases between. Germline CDR1 is SEHNR and CDR2 is FQNEAQ (reference sequence). DNA of the CDR3: TGTGCCAGCAGCTTAGGGGGCGGCAGCACCTACGAGCAGTACTTC. Encoded protein: CASSLGGGSTYEQYF.

The rearrangement uses TRBV6-5 and TRBJ2-5, with D possibly being TRBD2 (6 bases). The ends were cut back, 4 bases at V and 4 bases at J, with 10 bases in the middle. The CDR3 contains 13 residues. Germline values: CDR1 MNHEY, CDR2 SVGAGI. Here the CDR3 reads CASSFGGAETQYF. CDR3 DNA: TGTGCCAGCAGTTTCGGAGGGGCAGAGACCCAGTACTTC.

The chain combines TRBV11-3 with TRBJ2-7; 8 bases map to TRBD1. This CDR3 has 15 amino acids. V shed 3 bases and J 0 bases; nucleotides not matched to a gene: 4. Germline V gene data show CDR1 as SGHNT and CDR2 as YENEEA. The CDR3, as DNA: TGTGCCAGCAGCTTGGAGACAGGGGCCTCCTACGAGCAGTACTTC. It codes for CASSLETGASYEQYF.

The chain couples TRBV27 to TRBJ2-7, with a weak D call TRBD2 (5 bases). The germline V gene has CDR1 MNHEY and CDR2 SMNVEV (reference sequence). The length of the CDR3 is 12 residues. The V end was cut by 8 bases, the J end by 1 base, with 9 bases between. The CDR3 bases are TGTGCCAGCGGCAGGAGGTCCTACGAGCAGTACTTC. Encoded protein: CASGRRSYEQYF.

The chain joins TRBV28 to TRBJ2-7; D is undetermined. The V end lost 5 bases, the J end lost 6 bases, and 14 bases lay between the germline ends. The CDR3 length is 13 residues. Germline CDR1 MDHEN, CDR2 SYDVKM. In DNA form, the CDR3 reads TGTGCCAGCAGTCCACGACCCGCAGGCGAGCAGTACTTC. Amino acid sequence: CASSPRPAGEQYF.

The rearrangement links TRBV7-3 to TRBJ2-5; 12 bases map to TRBD2. The germline gives CDR1 SGHTA, CDR2 FQGTGA. Trimming took 5 bases from V and 2 from J; bases not matched to a gene: 3. The CDR3 totals 15 residues. In nucleotides, the CDR3 is TGTGCCAGCAGCCGCACTAGCGGGGGGCAAGAGACCCAGTACTTC. Translation gives CASSRTSGGQETQYF.

The chain couples TRBV10-3 to TRBJ1-5, with D possibly matching TRBD1 (6 bases). Per the germline V gene, CDR1 is ENHRY and CDR2 is SYGVKD. V lost 10 bases, J lost 3 bases, and 16 bases lay in between. The CDR3 spans 14 residues. The CDR3 coding sequence is TGTGCCACATCCACAAGACAGGACAATCAGCCCCAGCATTTT. The encoded protein is CATSTRQDNQPQHF.

This chain connects TRBV25-1 to TRBJ2-3; TRBD2 matches at 12 bases. In germline, CDR1 is MGHDK, CDR2 SYGVNS. Trimming removed 2 bases from V and 4 bases from J; junction bases left unmatched: 10. CDR3 length equals 18 residues. The DNA of the CDR3 is TGTGCCAGCAGTGAAGATCTAGCGGGAGGGCCTAGATCAGATACGCAGTATTTT. Translated, it gives CASSEDLAGGPRSDTQYF.

The chain recombines TRBV4-2 with TRBJ2-3; 10 bases agree with TRBD2. CDR3 size: 17 residues. CDR1 is LGHNA and CDR2 is YNFKEQ in the germline V gene. V lost 4 bases to trimming and J lost 1 base; unmatched junction nucleotides: 8. The CDR3 nucleotides read TGTGCCAGCAGCCCGGGGCGGCTAGCGGGGGGCACAGATACGCAGTATTTT. Translation: CASSPGRLAGGTDTQYF.